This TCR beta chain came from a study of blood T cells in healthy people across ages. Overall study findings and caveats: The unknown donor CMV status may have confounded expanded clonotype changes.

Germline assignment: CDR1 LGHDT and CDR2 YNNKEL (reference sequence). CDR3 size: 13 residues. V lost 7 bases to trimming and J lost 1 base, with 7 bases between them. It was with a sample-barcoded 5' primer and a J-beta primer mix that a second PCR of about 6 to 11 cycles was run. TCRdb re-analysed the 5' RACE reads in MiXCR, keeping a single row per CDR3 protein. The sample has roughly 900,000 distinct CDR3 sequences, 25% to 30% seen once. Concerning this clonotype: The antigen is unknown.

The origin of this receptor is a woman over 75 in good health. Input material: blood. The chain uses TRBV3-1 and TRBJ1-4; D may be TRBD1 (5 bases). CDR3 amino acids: CASMGGTNEKLFF. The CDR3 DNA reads TGTGCCAGCATGGGGGGAACTAATGAAAAACTGTTTTTT.